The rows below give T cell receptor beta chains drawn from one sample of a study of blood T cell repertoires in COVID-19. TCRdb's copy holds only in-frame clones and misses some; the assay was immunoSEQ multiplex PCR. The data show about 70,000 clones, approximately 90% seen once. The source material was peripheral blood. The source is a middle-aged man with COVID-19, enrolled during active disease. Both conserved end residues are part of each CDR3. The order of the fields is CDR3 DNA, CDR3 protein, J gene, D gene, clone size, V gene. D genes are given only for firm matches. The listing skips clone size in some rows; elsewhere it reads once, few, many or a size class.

CDR3nt: TGCGCCAGCAGTCAACCCCCCCTAGCGGGACACACAGATACGCAGTATTTT
CDR3aa: CASSQPPLAGHTDTQYF
j_gene: TRBJ2-3
d_gene: TRBD2
abundance: -
v_gene: TRBV23-1

CDR3nt: TGCGCCAGCAGCCCCACTAGCGGAGGCACAGATACGCAGTATTTT
CDR3aa: CASSPTSGGTDTQYF
j_gene: TRBJ2-3
d_gene: TRBD2
abundance: -
v_gene: TRBV4-3

CDR3nt: TGTGCCAGCCGACGGGACTTAAACGCAGATACGCAGTATTTT
CDR3aa: CASRRDLNADTQYF
j_gene: TRBJ2-3
d_gene: -
abundance: -
v_gene: TRBV2

CDR3nt: TGTGCCAGTTCCCTAACGTATAGCAATCAGCCCCAGCATTTT
CDR3aa: CASSLTYSNQPQHF
j_gene: TRBJ1-5
d_gene: -
abundance: few
v_gene: TRBV19

CDR3nt: TGTGCCACCAGCAGAGAGCCGGATTCACCCCTCCACTTT
CDR3aa: CATSREPDSPLHF
j_gene: TRBJ1-6
d_gene: -
abundance: -
v_gene: TRBV15

CDR3nt: TGTGCCAGCAGGACTAGCGGGAGTTCCTACGAGCAGTACTTC
CDR3aa: CASRTSGSSYEQYF
j_gene: TRBJ2-7
d_gene: TRBD2
abundance: -
v_gene: TRBV28

CDR3nt: TGTGCCAGCAGCCTGACAGGTCCCTACGAGCAGTACTTC
CDR3aa: CASSLTGPYEQYF
j_gene: TRBJ2-7
d_gene: -
abundance: -
v_gene: TRBV7-8

CDR3nt: TGTGCCAGCATCCAGGGGGTTCCCCAGGGCGAGCAGTACTTC
CDR3aa: CASIQGVPQGEQYF
j_gene: TRBJ2-7
d_gene: TRBD1
abundance: -
v_gene: TRBV5-5

CDR3nt: TGTGCCAGTAGTAGACTGGGCTGGCGGGAGGCCACAGATACGCAGTATTTT
CDR3aa: CASSRLGWREATDTQYF
j_gene: TRBJ2-3
d_gene: TRBD2
abundance: few
v_gene: TRBV19

CDR3nt: TGCGCCAGCAGCTTGGGAGGAGGCAATCAGCCCCAGCATTTT
CDR3aa: CASSLGGGNQPQHF
j_gene: TRBJ1-5
d_gene: -
abundance: -
v_gene: TRBV5-1

CDR3nt: TGTGCCAGCAGTGAGTGGGAGGGCACCGGGGAGCTGTTTTTT
CDR3aa: CASSEWEGTGELFF
j_gene: TRBJ2-2
d_gene: TRBD2
abundance: -
v_gene: TRBV2

CDR3nt: TGTGCCAGCAGCGTAGAAGTGGGGCAAAATTCACCCCTCCACTTT
CDR3aa: CASSVEVGQNSPLHF
j_gene: TRBJ1-6
d_gene: -
abundance: -
v_gene: TRBV9

CDR3nt: TGTGCCAGCAGCGGGGGGGTCCATACGCAGTATTTT
CDR3aa: CASSGGVHTQYF
j_gene: TRBJ2-3
d_gene: -
abundance: -
v_gene: TRBV9

CDR3nt: TGTGCCAGCAGTTACGGAGACAGGGCCACTTCGGGGAACTATGGCTACACCTTC
CDR3aa: CASSYGDRATSGNYGYTF
j_gene: TRBJ1-2
d_gene: TRBD1
abundance: -
v_gene: TRBV6-2/TRBV6-3

CDR3nt: TGTGCCAGCAGCGCTGTTAGAAGTGGTACGCAGTATTTT
CDR3aa: CASSAVRSGTQYF
j_gene: TRBJ2-3
d_gene: -
abundance: -
v_gene: TRBV7-2

CDR3nt: TGTGCCAGCACCTTAAACGGTGCTTCTACCGGGGAGCTGTTTTTT
CDR3aa: CASTLNGASTGELFF
j_gene: TRBJ2-2
d_gene: -
abundance: -
v_gene: TRBV6-5

CDR3nt: TGTGCCAGCAACAAACAGGGTCGCCCCCGGTGGGAGCAGTACTTC
CDR3aa: CASNKQGRPRWEQYF
j_gene: TRBJ2-7
d_gene: -
abundance: -
v_gene: TRBV28

CDR3nt: TGCGCCAGCAGGACCGGGACTAGCCTGGACAATGAGCAGTTCTTC
CDR3aa: CASRTGTSLDNEQFF
j_gene: TRBJ2-1
d_gene: TRBD2
abundance: -
v_gene: TRBV5-1

CDR3nt: TGCGCCAGCAGCCACCAGGGGACCTACAATGAGCAGTTCTTC
CDR3aa: CASSHQGTYNEQFF
j_gene: TRBJ2-1
d_gene: -
abundance: -
v_gene: TRBV4-1

CDR3nt: TGTGCCAGTAGTATAGGGGGACTAGCGACATACTACAATGAGCAGTTCTTC
CDR3aa: CASSIGGLATYYNEQFF
j_gene: TRBJ2-1
d_gene: TRBD2
abundance: -
v_gene: TRBV19

CDR3nt: TGTGCCAGTACCCTAGACGGCCCTAGCAATCAGCCCCAGCATTTT
CDR3aa: CASTLDGPSNQPQHF
j_gene: TRBJ1-5
d_gene: -
abundance: -
v_gene: TRBV19

CDR3nt: TGTGCCAGTAGTATACTCGCGGGAGAAACCGGGGAGCTGTTTTTT
CDR3aa: CASSILAGETGELFF
j_gene: TRBJ2-2
d_gene: TRBD2
abundance: -
v_gene: TRBV19

CDR3nt: TGTGCCAGCAGCTGGGGGCAGGGATTGAATAATCAGCCCCAGCATTTT
CDR3aa: CASSWGQGLNNQPQHF
j_gene: TRBJ1-5
d_gene: -
abundance: -
v_gene: TRBV5-5

CDR3nt: TGTGCCAGCAGGGGGCAGGGGGTCGGGGAGCTGTTTTTT
CDR3aa: CASRGQGVGELFF
j_gene: TRBJ2-2
d_gene: TRBD1
abundance: once
v_gene: TRBV27

CDR3nt: TGTGCCTGGAGTAGTCCAAACATGGAGACCCAGTACTTC
CDR3aa: CAWSSPNMETQYF
j_gene: TRBJ2-5
d_gene: -
abundance: once
v_gene: TRBV30

CDR3nt: TGTGCCACCAGCAGAGATCCAACAGGGTACCTCTATGGCTACACCTTC
CDR3aa: CATSRDPTGYLYGYTF
j_gene: TRBJ1-2
d_gene: -
abundance: -
v_gene: TRBV15

CDR3nt: TGCGCCAGCAGCCTTCATAGGACAGGGGGTAACGAGCAGTACTTC
CDR3aa: CASSLHRTGGNEQYF
j_gene: TRBJ2-7
d_gene: TRBD1
abundance: -
v_gene: TRBV4-1

CDR3nt: TGTGCCAGTAGTCCGGGACAGGGGCGATCGAACACCGGGGAGCTGTTTTTT
CDR3aa: CASSPGQGRSNTGELFF
j_gene: TRBJ2-2
d_gene: TRBD1
abundance: -
v_gene: TRBV19

CDR3nt: TGTGCCAGCAGCTTAGGGGCAGGGAAAGTCTATAGCAATCAGCCCCAGCATTTT
CDR3aa: CASSLGAGKVYSNQPQHF
j_gene: TRBJ1-5
d_gene: -
abundance: -
v_gene: TRBV7-8

CDR3nt: TGTGCCAGCAGCTTAGATACAGCTACCACAGATACGCAGTATTTT
CDR3aa: CASSLDTATTDTQYF
j_gene: TRBJ2-3
d_gene: -
abundance: -
v_gene: TRBV11-2

CDR3nt: TGTGCCAGCAGCGCCACTAGAGGAGTCTCCTACGAGCAGTACTTC
CDR3aa: CASSATRGVSYEQYF
j_gene: TRBJ2-7
d_gene: -
abundance: -
v_gene: TRBV2

CDR3nt: TGCAGCGTTGGGACAGGGAATCACGGGGAGCTGTTTTTT
CDR3aa: CSVGTGNHGELFF
j_gene: TRBJ2-2
d_gene: TRBD1
abundance: -
v_gene: TRBV29-1

CDR3nt: TGTGCCAGCAGTTTTATTCGGGAGCGCCAGGAGACCCAGTACTTC
CDR3aa: CASSFIRERQETQYF
j_gene: TRBJ2-5
d_gene: -
abundance: -
v_gene: TRBV6-5

CDR3nt: TGTGCCGTGCGGGGGGGAGAGGACTATGGCTACACCTTC
CDR3aa: CAVRGGEDYGYTF
j_gene: TRBJ1-2
d_gene: -
abundance: once
v_gene: TRBV28

CDR3nt: TGTGCCAGCAGTCTACCCCAACGGCCCCAGCATTTT
CDR3aa: CASSLPQRPQHF
j_gene: TRBJ1-5
d_gene: -
abundance: -
v_gene: TRBV3-1/TRBV3-2

CDR3nt: TGTGCCAGCAGCCAGAGGCGGGACGGTGAGCAGTTCTTC
CDR3aa: CASSQRRDGEQFF
j_gene: TRBJ2-1
d_gene: -
abundance: once
v_gene: TRBV14

CDR3nt: TGTGCCAGCACAGCGGTGGGGGGGGAGACCCAGTACTTC
CDR3aa: CASTAVGGETQYF
j_gene: TRBJ2-5
d_gene: TRBD2
abundance: -
v_gene: TRBV5-4

CDR3nt: TGCGCCAGCAGCTTGGTTAGGGGGTTCAACTACGAGCAGTACTTC
CDR3aa: CASSLVRGFNYEQYF
j_gene: TRBJ2-7
d_gene: -
abundance: -
v_gene: TRBV5-1